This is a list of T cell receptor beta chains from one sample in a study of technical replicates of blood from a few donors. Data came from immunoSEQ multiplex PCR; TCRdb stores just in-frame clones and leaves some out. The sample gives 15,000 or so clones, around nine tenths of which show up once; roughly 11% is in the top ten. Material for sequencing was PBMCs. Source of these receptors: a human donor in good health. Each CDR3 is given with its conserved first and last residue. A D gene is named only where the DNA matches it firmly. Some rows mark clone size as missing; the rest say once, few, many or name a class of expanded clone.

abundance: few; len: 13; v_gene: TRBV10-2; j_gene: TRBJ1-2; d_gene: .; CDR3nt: TGCGCCAGTGACGACAGGAGCTTTGGTGGCTACACCTTC; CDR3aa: CASDDRSFGGYTF
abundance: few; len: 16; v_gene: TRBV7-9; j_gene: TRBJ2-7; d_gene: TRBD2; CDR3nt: TGTGCCAGCAGCTCCCAGACTAGCGGGCGCCCCTACGAGCAGTACTTC; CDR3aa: CASSSQTSGRPYEQYF
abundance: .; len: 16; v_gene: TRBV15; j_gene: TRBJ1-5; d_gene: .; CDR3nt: TGTGCCACCAGCAGAGGCCAAACAGTCGCCCGTCAGCCCCAGCATTTT; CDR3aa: CATSRGQTVARQPQHF
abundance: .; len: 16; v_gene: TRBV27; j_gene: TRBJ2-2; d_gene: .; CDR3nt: TGTGCCAGCAGTTTCCTTAGACAGGGAGGTACCGGGGAGCTGTTTTTT; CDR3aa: CASSFLRQGGTGELFF
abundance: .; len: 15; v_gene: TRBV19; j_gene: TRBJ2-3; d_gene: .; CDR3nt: TGTGCCAGTAGTATTGCCCCTATGAGAACAGATACGCAGTATTTT; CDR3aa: CASSIAPMRTDTQYF
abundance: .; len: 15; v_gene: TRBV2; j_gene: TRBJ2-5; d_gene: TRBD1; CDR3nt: TGTGCCAGCAGTGGCCCGGGACAGGGGTGGGGGACCCAGTACTTC; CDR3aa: CASSGPGQGWGTQYF
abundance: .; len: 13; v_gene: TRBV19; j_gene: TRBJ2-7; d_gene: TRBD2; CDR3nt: TGTGCCAGTGGGGGGAGGGACGCCTACGAGCAGTACTTC; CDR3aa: CASGGRDAYEQYF
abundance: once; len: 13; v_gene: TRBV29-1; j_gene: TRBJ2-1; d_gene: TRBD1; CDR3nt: TGCAGCTTCCGGGACAGGGGGTACAATGAGCAGTTCTTC; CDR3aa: CSFRDRGYNEQFF
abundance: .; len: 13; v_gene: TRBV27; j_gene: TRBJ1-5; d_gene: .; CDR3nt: TGTGCCAGCAGTTTAAACAGGGATCAGCCCCAGCATTTT; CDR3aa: CASSLNRDQPQHF
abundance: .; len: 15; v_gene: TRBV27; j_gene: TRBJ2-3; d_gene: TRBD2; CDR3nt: TGTGCCAGCAGTTTTACTAGCGGGAGTCCAGATACGCAGTATTTT; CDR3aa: CASSFTSGSPDTQYF
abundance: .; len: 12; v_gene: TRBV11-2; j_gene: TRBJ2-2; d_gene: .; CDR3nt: TGTGCCAGCAGCCACACCGCCGGGGAGCTGTTTTTT; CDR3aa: CASSHTAGELFF
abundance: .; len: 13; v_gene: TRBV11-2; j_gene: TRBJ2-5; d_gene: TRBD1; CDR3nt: TGTGCCAGCAGCTCGGGACAGGGAGAGACCCAGTACTTC; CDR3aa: CASSSGQGETQYF
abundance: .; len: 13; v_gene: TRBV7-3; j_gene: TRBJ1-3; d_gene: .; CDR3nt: TGTGCCAGCAGCTCAGGACAGGGAAACACCATATATTTT; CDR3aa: CASSSGQGNTIYF
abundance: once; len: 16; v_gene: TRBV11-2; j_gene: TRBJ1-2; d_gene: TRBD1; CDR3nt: TGTGCCAGCAGCCGGGGACAGGGGGTTTTGTACTATGGCTACACCTTC; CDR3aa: CASSRGQGVLYYGYTF
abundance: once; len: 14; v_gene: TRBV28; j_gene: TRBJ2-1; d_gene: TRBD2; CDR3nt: TGTGCCAGCAACGGGAGGGAGACCTACAATGAGCAGTTCTTC; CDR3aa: CASNGRETYNEQFF
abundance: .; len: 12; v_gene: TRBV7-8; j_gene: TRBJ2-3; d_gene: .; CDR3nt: TGTGCCAGCAGCTTACCGGGAGATACGCAGTATTTT; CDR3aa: CASSLPGDTQYF